The entry below describes one T cell receptor beta chain. Its antigen is currently unknown. The table came from immunoSEQ multiplex PCR; TCRdb's copy has only in-frame clones and leaves some out. The table shows some 60,000 clones, with 76% occurring only once. This sample is drawn from a study of vaccination effects on CD4 cells after COVID-19. Points from the study as a whole: In the late period after vaccination, infection- and vaccine-induced clones contracted markedly. Healthy vaccinees' vaccine-induced clones included only 1 of 255 cross-reacting with common cold coronaviruses.

CD4+ T cells specific for antigen were expanded with viral peptide pools by the ViraFEST assay before sequencing. Culturing for about 9 days preceded CD4+ T cell isolation. None of the vaccinated had previously contracted SARS-CoV-2, and their nucleocapsid antibodies tested negative. Days 3 and 7 were when half the medium was replaced with IL-2 medium. The V end lost 0 bases, the J end lost 5 bases, and 10 bases lay between the germline ends. Germline V gene lookup returns CDR1 KGHSH and CDR2 LQKENI. The CDR3 consists of 15 residues. The sequence was obtained from a human donor who received a COVID-19 vaccine. Specimen: CD4+ T cells from PBMCs cultured with HCoV-NL63 spike peptides, collected before COVID-19 vaccination. The chain carries TRBV18 and TRBJ2-2; D is perhaps TRBD1 (6 bases). CDR3 sequence reads: CASSPPTGWTGELFF. The CDR3 bases are TGTGCCAGCTCACCACCAACAGGGTGGACCGGGGAGCTGTTTTTT.